This T cell receptor (beta chain) came from a study of CD8+CD57+ T cells in acquired aplastic anemia. At the level of the study: Quantities of DNA derived from sorted CD4+ and CD8+ cells averaged approximately 3 ug.

Profiling of TCR beta VDJ combinations and CDR3 sequences used genomic DNA as template. TCRdb called the reads again in MiXCR, with one record for every CDR3 protein. This table has about 240,000 distinct CDR3 sequences, around half appearing once. Sequenced patients had shown CD8+CD57+ cell expansion by flow cytometry. There are 14 residues in the CDR3. Germline V lookup: CDR1 MGHDK, CDR2 SYGVNS. With 2 bases removed from V and 4 bases from J, the gap between germline ends came to 11 bases. What was sequenced was sorted CD4+, CD8+, or CD8+CD57+ T cells (not recorded which) from PBMCs. J is TRBJ2-5 and V is TRBV25-1; D is possibly TRBD1 or TRBD2 (5 bases each). The receptor's source is a human donor with aplastic anemia. CDR3: CASSETGQGETQYF. In nucleotides, the CDR3 is TGTGCCAGCAGTGAAACGGGGCAGGGAGAGACCCAGTACTTC.